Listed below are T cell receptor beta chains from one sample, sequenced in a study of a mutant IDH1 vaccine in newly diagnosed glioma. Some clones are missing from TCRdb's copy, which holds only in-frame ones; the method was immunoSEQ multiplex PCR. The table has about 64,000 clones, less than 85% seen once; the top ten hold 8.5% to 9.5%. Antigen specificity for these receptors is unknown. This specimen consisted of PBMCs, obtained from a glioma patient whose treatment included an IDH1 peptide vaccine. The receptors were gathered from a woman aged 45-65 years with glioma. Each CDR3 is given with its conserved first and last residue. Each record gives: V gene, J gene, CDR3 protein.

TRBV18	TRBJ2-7	CATGQGAPIHEQYF
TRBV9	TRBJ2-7	CASSVGQEIYEQYF
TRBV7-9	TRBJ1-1	CASGRGNTEAFF
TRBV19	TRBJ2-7	CASSPQDGSSYEQYF
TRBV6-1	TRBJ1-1	CASSESGLEAFF
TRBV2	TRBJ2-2	CASSAGTGELFF
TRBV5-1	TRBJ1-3	CASSLPDRNTIYF
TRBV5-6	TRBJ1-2	CASSLTSFNYGYTF
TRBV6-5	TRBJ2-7	CASSYSGMFGTYEQYF
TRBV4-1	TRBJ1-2	CASSQERTGWGRGYTF
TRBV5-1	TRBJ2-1	CASSLAVEQFF